Given below is one TCR beta chain in context. The antigen is undetermined. An even split of each subset's genomic DNA across several immunoSEQ plates was performed. About 28,000 T cell genomes (about 300 ng DNA) went into each PBMC replicate. Produced via immunoSEQ multiplex PCR; TCRdb's table is partial and in-frame only. Of over 400,000 clones in the sample, about 84% were seen once. V lost 1 base, J lost 5 bases, and 11 bases lay in between. The CDR3 has 14 residues. Germline V lookup: CDR1 MNHEY, CDR2 SMNVEV (reference sequence). This sample was included in a study of shared clonotypes between healthy human individuals. With unsorted samples, genomic DNA was obtained from around 98 million PBMCs. Whole-study results and caveats: Sequencing depth was expected to affect clonotype sharing among donors.

This receptor was identified in a middle-aged woman in good health. Some clones in this sample may be carry-over from other donors' samples. This rearrangement joins TRBV27 to TRBJ2-5; maybe TRBD1 (5 bases). The material sequenced was PBMCs. The CDR3 nucleotides are TGTGCCAGCAGTTTATTCCAGGGTTTTGAGACCCAGTACTTC. This encodes CASSLFQGFETQYF.